One TCR beta chain is described in this entry. As yet, its antigen is unknown. Assay used: immunoSEQ multiplex PCR; TCRdb lists only in-frame clones, some missing. The table lists 88,000 or so clones, roughly nine tenths of them singletons, with about 5% in the top ten. This entry is derived from a study of T cell responses to AZD1222 COVID-19 vaccine. Study-level points and caveats: Spike-specific TCR depth and breadth grew after two AZD1222 doses. Clonal diversity may have been underestimated in mostly white British donors.

This clonotype originated in an adult who received the AZD1222 COVID-19 vaccine. The specimen was peripheral blood, collected 28 days after the second AZD1222 dose.

The CDR3 region is CASSLGPGSGGYTF. The CDR3 DNA reads TGTGCCAGCAGCTTAGGCCCAGGGTCTGGTGGCTACACCTTC. This chain connects TRBV13 to TRBJ1-2, with TRBD1 as a possible D gene (5 bases). The CDR3 is 14 amino acids. Trimming took 0 bases from V and 7 from J, leaving 12 bases between them. Germline V gene sequence: CDR1 PRHDT, CDR2 FYEKMQ (reference sequence).